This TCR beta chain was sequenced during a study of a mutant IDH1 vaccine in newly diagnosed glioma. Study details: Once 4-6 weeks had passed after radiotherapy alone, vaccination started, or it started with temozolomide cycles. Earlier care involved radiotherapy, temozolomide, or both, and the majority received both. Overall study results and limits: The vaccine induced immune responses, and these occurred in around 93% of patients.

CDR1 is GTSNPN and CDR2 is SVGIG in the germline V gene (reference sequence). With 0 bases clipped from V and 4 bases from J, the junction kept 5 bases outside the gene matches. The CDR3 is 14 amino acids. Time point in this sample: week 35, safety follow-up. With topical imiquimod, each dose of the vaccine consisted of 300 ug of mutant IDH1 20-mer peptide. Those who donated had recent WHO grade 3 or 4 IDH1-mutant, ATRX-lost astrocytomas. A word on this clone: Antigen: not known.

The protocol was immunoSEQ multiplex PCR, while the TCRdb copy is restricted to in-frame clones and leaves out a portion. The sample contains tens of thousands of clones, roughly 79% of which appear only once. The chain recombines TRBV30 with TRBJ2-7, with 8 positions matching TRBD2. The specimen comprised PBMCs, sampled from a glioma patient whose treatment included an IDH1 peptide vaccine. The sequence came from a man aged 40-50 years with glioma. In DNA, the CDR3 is TGTGCCTGGAGTGTCGGGGGGGCTTCGTACGAGCAGTACTTC. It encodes CAWSVGGASYEQYF.